This T cell receptor beta chain was sequenced for a study of CD4 T cells in relation to SARS-CoV-2 and coronaviruses (dated by TCRdb to about 2021). A note on the overall study: Patient-derived lymphoblastoid cell lines were used to map the HLA restriction of shared crossreactive spike epitopes. Memory CD4+ T cell crossreactivity between SARS-CoV-2 and common cold coronavirus spike proteins was assessed at the TCR clonotype level in the study. The Adaptive Biotechnologies TCR-sequencing kit was used to sequence samples from three pre-COVID donors and the naive versus memory experiments, whereas other data were Illumina-based. Expansion assays from other donors in the study were sequenced with a different, Illumina-based TCR-beta assay.

Study-wide conclusions, independent of this receptor: Naive versus memory sequencing indicated that memory recall responses, rather than primary responses primed during culture, are detected by the assay. No donor contributed both pre-pandemic and post-infection samples, which limited tracing the source of pre-existing responses. Because the crossreactivity analysis focused on spike protein, crossreactivity against other viral proteins was not assessed. Significantly weaker SARS-CoV-2-driven expansion was shown by crossreactive clones than by monoreactive clones, consistent with antigenic imprinting. The study was constrained by small numbers of patients and of tested TCRs. Memory CD4+ clonotypes crossrecognizing SARS-CoV-2 and at least one common cold coronavirus spike were found in about 61% of donors.

CD4+ T cells from unexposed donors were collected before the COVID-19 pandemic (2011-2018). Naive and memory CD4+ T cells were separated from cryopreserved PBMCs by first enriching for CD4 and then performing EasySep naive CD4+ T cell enrichment. The leukapheresis product used for the unexposed donors was purchased from a commercial source. Ficoll-Paque PLUS gradient centrifugation was used to isolate PBMCs from leukapheresis product or whole blood. PBMCs were either cryopreserved at -140 degrees C or used fresh in the expansion assay. The QIAamp Micro DNA Kit was used to extract genomic DNA from the CD4+ T cells. Uncultured naive and memory CD4+ T cell DNA received deep-resolution immunoSEQ TCR-beta sequencing. The authors processed their data as follows. During preprocessing, nonproductive sequences were discarded, as were any CDR3s that did not begin with C, did not end with F or W, or were shorter than 7 amino acids. Cultured and uncultured naive and memory CD4+ repertoires were searched for previously identified spike- and CEF-reactive CDR3s. After three terminal residues were trimmed from each end, CDR3 homology was quantified as pairwise Levenshtein distance using the stringdist R package. Not all clones reach the TCRdb copy of this immuneACCESS table, which keeps in-frame sequences only. Checked studies attribute under half of the gap to unresolved V genes and leave the rest unexplained. V and J calls and clone size are those listed in that table; D and trimming were worked out from the DNA. The sample table records about 68,000 clones; 85% to 95% of these occur just once. Clones ranked in the top ten supply approximately 0.2% of the sample.

Of note for this clone: No antigen is known for it. There are no base qualities to consult, and no much larger clone falls within one base.

What was sequenced was naive CD4+ T cells from PBMCs. According to the study, the label for this sample's cell subset or site signals: naive CD4+ T cells isolated by negative enrichment. The TCR comes from a human donor in good health.

The DNA is TGCGCCAGCAGCCCGAGACGGTTGAACACTGAAGCTTTCTTT. The resulting protein is CASSPRRLNTEAFF. The V and J segments used are TRBV5-1 and TRBJ1-1; the D gene is unclear. The CDR3 covers 14 residues, taking in both the cysteine and the phenylalanine. Of all the DNA, just the CDR3 is kept, 42 bases in frame from base 1. V and J are truncated by 4 bases and 0 bases respectively, leaving an intervening sequence of 10 bases. The germline V gene yields SGHRS for CDR1 and YFSETQ for CDR2.